The clone carrying this T cell receptor (beta chain) was found many times. Each CDR3 protein is one row after TCRdb ran MiXCR on the RT-PCR reads. The table shows about 700,000 distinct CDR3 sequences, with 13% to 15% occurring only once. Germline-derived CDR1 and CDR2 are SGHRS and YFSETQ. With 1 base removed from V and 3 bases from J, the gap between germline ends came to 17 bases. CDR3 length equals 16 residues. The sequencing input was memory CD4+ T cells from blood. V and J are TRBV5-1 and TRBJ2-7; weak D call: TRBD1 (5 bases). The receptor's source is a female donor in good health, serving as a healthy control. This CDR3 is CASSLRGDSPDYEQYF. DNA of the CDR3: TGCGCCAGCAGCTTGCGAGGTGACAGCCCAGACTACGAGCAGTACTTC.